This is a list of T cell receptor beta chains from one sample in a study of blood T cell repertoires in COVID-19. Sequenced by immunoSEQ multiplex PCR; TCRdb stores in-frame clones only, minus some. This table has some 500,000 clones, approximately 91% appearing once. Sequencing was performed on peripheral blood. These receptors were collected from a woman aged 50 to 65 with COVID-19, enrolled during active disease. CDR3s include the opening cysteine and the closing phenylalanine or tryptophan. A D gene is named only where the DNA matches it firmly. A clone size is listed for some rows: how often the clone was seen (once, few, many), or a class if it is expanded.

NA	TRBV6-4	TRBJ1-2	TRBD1	TGTGCCAGCAGCCCCGGACAGGGCCTCTATGGCTACACCTTC	CASSPGQGLYGYTF
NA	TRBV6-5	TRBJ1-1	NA	TGTGCCAGTCGGGGGGGGAACACTGAAGCTTTCTTT	CASRGGNTEAFF
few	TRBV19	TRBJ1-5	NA	TGTGCCAGTAGCCTTTGGGGGGAACGGGGGAACCAGCCCCAGCATTTT	CASSLWGERGNQPQHF
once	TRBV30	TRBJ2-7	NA	TGTGCCTGGAGAAGGGGGAACTCCTACGAGCAGTACTTC	CAWRRGNSYEQYF
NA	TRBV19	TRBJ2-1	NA	TGTGCCAGTAGTATCGTCGCCAGCTCCTACAATGAGCAGTTCTTC	CASSIVASSYNEQFF
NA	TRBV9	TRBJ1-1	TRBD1	TGTGCCAGCAGCGCAGAGACAGGGGGGACCACTGAAGCTTTCTTT	CASSAETGGTTEAFF
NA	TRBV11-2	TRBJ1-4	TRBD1	TGTGCCAGCAGCTCCCAGGGGGGTGAAAAACTGTTTTTT	CASSSQGGEKLFF
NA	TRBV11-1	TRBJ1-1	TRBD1	TGTGCCAGCAGCTCCCAGGGGGTAGCTGAAGCTTTCTTT	CASSSQGVAEAFF
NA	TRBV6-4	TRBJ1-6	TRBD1	TGTGCCAGCAGCTTAGGGACAGGAAATTCACCCCTCCACTTT	CASSLGTGNSPLHF
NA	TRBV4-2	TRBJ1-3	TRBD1	TGTGCCAGCAGCAGAACGGGGACAGGGGGCGGAAACACCATATATTTT	CASSRTGTGGGNTIYF
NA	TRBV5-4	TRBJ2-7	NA	TGTGCCAGCAGTTTGGGGCCCTCGGGCTACGAGCAGTACTTC	CASSLGPSGYEQYF
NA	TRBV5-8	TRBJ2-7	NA	TGTGCCAGCAGCTTGGAGGATGGCAGGGGAGTTCCCTCCTACGAGCAGTACTTC	CASSLEDGRGVPSYEQYF